The present TCR beta chain was sequenced within a study of shared clonotypes between healthy human individuals. About the study: A donor's plate count was three for CD4 naive and three for CD4 memory; CD8 naive had two and CD8 memory one. Study conclusions and caveats: Generation probabilities of non-shared clonotypes were lower (relative to those shared by all four donors).

The CDR3 runs to 18 residues. The V and J ends lost 3 bases and 4 bases, in that order; junction bases with no gene match: 13. Germline values: CDR1 LNHDA, CDR2 SQIVND (reference sequence). About this clone itself: Its specificity is unknown.

The table came from immunoSEQ multiplex PCR; TCRdb's copy has only in-frame clones and leaves some out. The data show under 2,500,000 clones, approximately 94% seen once. The study drew its donors from healthy HIV-negative adults without recent acute infections or vaccinations. Material: naive CD4+ T cells sorted from blood. As for subset: CD45RA+ positively selected. V usage is TRBV19 and J usage is TRBJ2-2; 8 positions match TRBD2. This sequence was found in a man between 18 and 35 years old in good health. The CDR3 sequence is CASSMYPSGSTSTGELFF. The CDR3 region has the DNA TGTGCCAGTAGTATGTACCCCAGCGGGAGTACTAGCACCGGGGAGCTGTTTTTT.